One and the same sample provided the 23 T cell receptor beta chains below, sequenced in a study of blood T cell repertoires in COVID-19. Clones were read by immunoSEQ multiplex PCR, and TCRdb kept only the in-frame ones, dropping some. Altogether more than 120,000 clones are present, roughly 85% being singletons, with the ten largest covering more than 2%. The sequenced material came from peripheral blood. The receptors here all came from a human donor with acute or convalescent COVID-19. The donor label of this sample is uncertain.

This chain joins TRBV12-3 or TRBV12-4 and TRBJ2-7; D gene uncertain. The CDR3 loop spans 12 amino acids. Trimming took off 1 base at V and 6 bases at J, with 7 bases between the two ends. The CDR3 nucleotides read TGTGCCAGCAGTTTAGGGGCCGCCGAGCAGTACTTC. Protein sequence: CASSLGAAEQYF.

This clone appeared a single time. The chain links TRBV24-1 to TRBJ1-2; the D gene is possibly TRBD1 (6 bases). V gave up 9 bases and J gave up 4 bases, with 11 bases separating them. The germline V gene encodes CDR1 KGHDR and CDR2 SFDVKD. This CDR3 spans 12 amino acids. The CDR3 region is CATSDRGYGYTF. As DNA, the CDR3 is TGTGCCACCTCGGACAGAGGCTATGGCTACACCTTC.

This clone was detected a few times. This chain joins TRBV12-3 or TRBV12-4 and TRBJ1-2; D is ambiguous. The CDR3 runs 13 residues. Between the trimmed V and J ends, which lost 7 bases and 4 bases, there was a span of 13 bases. The CDR3 reads CASNRGGGYGYTF. The CDR3 DNA sequence: TGTGCCAGCAACCGAGGAGGAGGCTATGGCTACACCTTC.

This clone has a handful of counts. V gene TRBV7-2 combines with J gene TRBJ2-7, with 10 bases identical to TRBD2. The CDR3 sequence is 15 residues long. CDR1 is SGHTA, CDR2 FQGNSA, per germline. Trimming took 3 bases from V and 3 from J; bases not matched to a gene: 5. The CDR3 here is CASSFLAGGLYEQYF. In DNA form, the CDR3 reads TGTGCCAGCAGCTTTTTAGCGGGGGGCCTCTACGAGCAGTACTTC.

The chain combines TRBV7-3 with TRBJ2-3, with 8 bases identical to TRBD2. Trimming took 4 bases from V and 3 from J; bases not matched to a gene: 12. Germline CDR1 and CDR2: SGHTA and FQGTGA. The CDR3 has 17 amino acids. The CDR3 protein is CASSSDRTGGQTDTQYF. The CDR3 nucleotides are TGTGCCAGCAGCTCCGACCGGACGGGGGGGCAAACAGATACGCAGTATTTT.

In this sample, this clone turned up a few times. The chain joins TRBV6-5 to TRBJ1-5; 8 positions agree with TRBD1. Germline CDR1 MNHEY, CDR2 SVGAGI. CDR3 length equals 14 residues. Unmatched junction bases numbered 1, after V lost 2 bases and J lost 4 bases. The CDR3 DNA is TGTGCCAGCAGTTACGGACAGGGAAATCAGCCCCAGCATTTT. Translated: CASSYGQGNQPQHF.

The V call is TRBV27, the J call TRBJ2-3; tentative D call: TRBD1 (6 bases). Trimming took 5 bases from V and 3 from J, leaving 15 bases between them. CDR1 and CDR2 from the germline V gene are MNHEY and SMNVEV (reference sequence). This CDR3 is 15 amino acids long. The CDR3 DNA reads as TGTGCCAGCAGTCCCCTCGGGCAGGGGACAGATACGCAGTATTTT. This codes for CASSPLGQGTDTQYF.

V usage is TRBV19 and J usage is TRBJ2-1; 12 bases agree with TRBD2. CDR1 and CDR2 from the germline V gene are LNHDA and SQIVND (reference sequence). With 1 base clipped from V and 1 base from J, the junction kept 5 bases outside the gene matches. The CDR3 loop spans 18 amino acids. The CDR3 region is CASSIVRTSGKSYNEQFF. CDR3 nucleotide sequence: TGTGCCAGTAGTATAGTAAGGACTAGCGGGAAGTCCTACAATGAGCAGTTCTTC.

The genes are TRBV7-3 and TRBJ2-1, with 15 bases lining up with TRBD2. The V gene's germline CDR1 is SGHTA and CDR2 FQGTGA. J gave up 4 bases and V 5 bases, and 12 bases lay outside the gene matches. This CDR3 spans 19 amino acids. CDR3: CASSQSPGLAGGGYNEQFF. The CDR3 coding sequence is TGTGCCAGCAGCCAATCACCGGGACTAGCGGGAGGCGGGTACAATGAGCAGTTCTTC.

DNA of the CDR3: TGTGCCAGCAGCCCTTTAGCGGGGACCTACAATGAGCAGTTCTTC. Translated: CASSPLAGTYNEQFF. V gene TRBV9 combines with J gene TRBJ2-1; 8 bases line up with TRBD2. From germline, CDR1 is SGDLS and CDR2 YYNGEE. CDR3 length: 15 amino acids. V shed 4 bases and J 2 bases; nucleotides not matched to a gene: 5.

V is TRBV10-3 and J is TRBJ2-2; D may be TRBD2 (6 bases). Trimming took off 5 bases at V and 1 base at J, with 8 bases between the two ends. CDR3 size: 14 residues. Per the germline V gene, CDR1 is ENHRY and CDR2 is SYGVKD. CDR3: CAISFSGNTGELFF. CDR3 DNA sequence: TGTGCCATCAGTTTTAGCGGGAACACCGGGGAGCTGTTTTTT.

The rearrangement links TRBV6-6 to TRBJ2-3; 8 positions agree with TRBD2. The ends lost 4 bases at V and 4 bases at J; junction bases unmatched: 4. Germline V gene lookup returns CDR1 MNHNY and CDR2 SVGAGI (reference sequence). CDR3 length: 14 amino acids. In nucleotides, the CDR3 is TGTGCCAGCAGTTGGGCTAGCGGGTCAGATACGCAGTATTTT. This codes for CASSWASGSDTQYF.

V gene TRBV18 combines with J gene TRBJ1-2; 12 nucleotides line up with TRBD1. The junction had 0 bases not matched to a gene; V was cut back by 0 bases and J by 4 bases. The germline V gene encodes CDR1 KGHSH and CDR2 LQKENI. The CDR3 has 15 amino acids. In DNA form, the CDR3 reads TGTGCCAGCTCACCACCGGGACAGGGGGCCTATGGCTACACCTTC. It yields the protein CASSPPGQGAYGYTF.

The chain couples TRBV19 to TRBJ2-3; weak D call: TRBD2 (6 bases). The germline V and J ends were trimmed by 9 bases and 4 bases, with 11 bases remaining between them. Per the germline V gene, CDR1 is LNHDA and CDR2 is SQIVND (reference sequence). The CDR3 contains 12 residues. The DNA of the CDR3 is TGTGCCAGCGGGAGTAGTGCAGATACGCAGTATTTT. This codes for CASGSSADTQYF.

The chain combines TRBV5-1 with TRBJ2-3; TRBD2 matches at 14 bases. This CDR3 is 17 amino acids long. V dropped 5 bases and J dropped 4; count of bases not matched to a gene: 9. The V gene's germline CDR1 is SGHRS and CDR2 YFSETQ. The CDR3 reads CASRGGLAGGQSDTQYF. CDR3 nucleotides: TGCGCCAGCAGAGGCGGACTAGCGGGGGGTCAGTCAGATACGCAGTATTTT.

V is TRBV2 and J is TRBJ1-4, with TRBD1 matching over 8 bases. Germline CDR1 SNHLY, CDR2 FYNNEI. The CDR3 has 14 residues. V dropped 6 bases and J dropped 12; count of bases not matched to a gene: 12. CDR3 in DNA: TGTGCCAGCAGAGTGACAGGGGCCCCCGGAGAACTGTTTTTT. This gives the protein CASRVTGAPGELFF. Together with reference TRBV2 and TRBJ1-4, the CDR3 gives the full variable domain: EPEVTQTPSHQVTQMGQEVILRCVPISNHLYFYWYRQILGQKVEFLVSFYNNEISEKSEIFDDQFSVERPDGSNFTLKIRSTKLEDSAMYFCASRVTGAPGELFFGSGTQLSVL.

The chain recombines TRBV5-1 with TRBJ2-3; D is perhaps TRBD2 (6 bases). Between the trimmed V and J ends, which lost 4 bases and 4 bases, there was a span of 16 bases. This CDR3 comprises 15 residues. The germline gives CDR1 SGHRS, CDR2 YFSETQ. The CDR3 reads CASSPGVAAPDTQYF. CDR3 in DNA: TGCGCCAGCAGCCCCGGGGTAGCGGCTCCAGATACGCAGTATTTT.

The chain couples TRBV4-1 to TRBJ1-3, with 8 positions matching TRBD1. This CDR3 is built from 16 residues. With 1 base clipped from V and 2 bases from J, the junction kept 4 bases outside the gene matches. Germline CDR1 and CDR2: MGHRA and YSYEKL. The DNA of the CDR3 is TGCGCCAGCAGCCAAGTCCCACAGGGGGCTGGAAACACCATATATTTT. Translating gives CASSQVPQGAGNTIYF.

The table lists this clone with a few counts. The chain carries TRBV18 and TRBJ2-7, with TRBD2 identical over 11 bases. Germline V gives CDR1 KGHSH, CDR2 LQKENI. The CDR3 is made up of 16 amino acids. After removal of 2 bases from V and 3 bases from J, the junction contained 6 bases not matched to a gene. CDR3 sequence (DNA): TGTGCCAGCTCACCAAGTACTAGCGGGGGTTTCTACGAGCAGTACTTC. It yields the protein CASSPSTSGGFYEQYF.

V is TRBV28 and J is TRBJ1-2; TRBD1 agrees at 7 bases. Germline-derived CDR1 and CDR2 are MDHEN and SYDVKM. The CDR3 extends over 14 amino acids. The junction had 11 bases not matched to a gene; V was cut back by 9 bases and J by 4 bases. This CDR3 reads CASLPGTEIYGYTF. The CDR3 nucleotides read TGTGCCAGTCTACCTGGGACAGAGATCTATGGCTACACCTTC.

A few counts support this clone. This CDR3 reads CASSLRWGEPPTDTQYF. The CDR3 DNA sequence: TGTGCCAGCAGCTTACGTTGGGGGGAGCCTCCCACAGATACGCAGTATTTT. The V gene is TRBV7-3, the J gene TRBJ2-3; weak D call: TRBD2 (6 bases). Germline lookup yields CDR1 SGHTA and CDR2 FQGTGA. CDR3 length equals 17 residues. V was trimmed by 2 bases and J by 2 bases, leaving 17 bases between them.

The chain carries TRBV7-9 and TRBJ1-1; no definite D call. Trimming took off 10 bases at V and 0 bases at J, with 12 bases between the two ends. The V gene's germline CDR1 is SEHNR and CDR2 FQNEAQ (reference sequence). The CDR3 covers 13 residues. Written as DNA, the CDR3 is TGTGCCACGACCAGAGGGATGAACACTGAAGCTTTCTTT. Protein: CATTRGMNTEAFF.

The chain recombines TRBV2 with TRBJ1-2; 7 bases fit TRBD1. In germline, CDR1 is SNHLY, CDR2 FYNNEI. The CDR3 loop spans 12 amino acids. The ends lost 8 bases at V and 4 bases at J; junction bases unmatched: 4. The CDR3 DNA sequence: TGTGCCAGCTCGGACAGGCGCTATGGCTACACCTTC. Its translation is CASSDRRYGYTF.